The 26 T cell receptor beta chains listed next were all sequenced from one sample in a study of T cells after somatic rescue of genetic block. This table comes from immunoSEQ multiplex PCR, and its TCRdb copy is limited to in-frame clones, with some not included. The top ten clones hold around 1.5% of a sample with 85,000 to 90,000 clones, around 90% of them seen once. The sequenced sample was peripheral blood mononuclear cells (PBMCs). Every receptor here comes from a woman aged 18-29 years.

The V and J genes are TRBV19 and TRBJ1-5; 8 bases agree with TRBD1. The germline gives CDR1 LNHDA, CDR2 SQIVND (reference sequence). There are 15 residues in the CDR3. The V gene end was trimmed by 2 bases and the J gene end by 7 bases; junction bases not matched to a gene: 7. As DNA, the CDR3 is TGTGCCAGTAGTATAATAACAGGGGGGGAGCAGCCCCAGCATTTT. Translated, it gives CASSIITGGEQPQHF.

This clone appeared once. The gene calls are TRBV5-4 and TRBJ2-7; TRBD1 or TRBD2 may be the D gene (7 bases each). With 3 bases removed from V and 1 base from J, the gap between germline ends came to 14 bases. This CDR3 spans 15 amino acids. Germline V gene data show CDR1 as SGHNT and CDR2 as YYREEE (reference sequence). This CDR3 is CASSSTGTMSYEQYF. CDR3 sequence (DNA): TGTGCCAGCAGCTCGACAGGGACTATGTCCTACGAGCAGTACTTC.

The V call is TRBV5-4, the J call TRBJ2-7; 9 bases align to TRBD2. The J segment lost 1 base and the V segment lost 4 bases, leaving 9 bases of the junction unmatched. CDR1 SGHNT and CDR2 YYREEE come from the germline V gene (reference sequence). The CDR3 sequence is 16 residues long. CDR3 DNA sequence: TGTGCCAGCAGCCCCGCAGGACTAGCGCTATCCTACGAGCAGTACTTC. Its translation is CASSPAGLALSYEQYF.

The rearrangement links TRBV10-3 to TRBJ2-1, with TRBD2 as a possible D gene (5 bases). Germline-derived CDR1 and CDR2 are ENHRY and SYGVKD. CDR3 length: 14 residues. The germline V and J ends were trimmed by 0 bases and 7 bases, with 10 bases remaining between them. The chain's CDR3 is CAISESNGKNEQFF. The CDR3 DNA reads as TGTGCCATCAGTGAGTCGAACGGGAAGAATGAGCAGTTCTTC.

This clone was picked up one time. The chain uses TRBV27 and TRBJ2-1; D unresolved. Germline CDR1 is MNHEY and CDR2 is SMNVEV (reference sequence). This CDR3 spans 19 amino acids. V was cut by 4 bases and J by 0 bases, with 22 bases left in between. The CDR3: CASSSTKLTLLSSYNEQFF. The CDR3 nucleotides are TGTGCCAGCAGTTCCACCAAATTGACCCTGTTAAGCTCCTACAATGAGCAGTTCTTC.

The chain is built from TRBV20-1 and TRBJ1-1; tentative D call: TRBD1 (5 bases). Germline values: CDR1 DFQATT, CDR2 SNEGSKA (reference sequence). Trimming shortened V by 4 bases and J by 4 bases, and 7 bases separated the two germline ends. There are 11 residues in the CDR3. CDR3 bases: TGCAGTGCTATGGGGCCCACTGAAGCTTTCTTT. Amino acid sequence: CSAMGPTEAFF.

This chain joins TRBV5-8 and TRBJ2-2, with D tentatively TRBD2 (5 bases). Trimming pared 4 bases from V and 1 base from J, leaving 11 bases between. The germline V gene encodes CDR1 SGHTS and CDR2 YDEGEE. This CDR3 spans 15 amino acids. For the CDR3, the DNA is TGTGCCAGCAGCCGGGGAACTCGGAACACCGGGGAGCTGTTTTTT. Encoded protein: CASSRGTRNTGELFF.

The V call is TRBV6-6, the J call TRBJ2-3; no definite D call. Germline CDR1 and CDR2: MNHNY and SVGAGI (reference sequence). The V and J ends lost 4 bases and 6 bases respectively, with 17 bases between them. CDR3 length equals 15 residues. The CDR3 DNA reads as TGTGCCAGCAGTTCCCCTCGTGCAAGCCCGGATACGCAGTATTTT. It specifies CASSSPRASPDTQYF.

The chain links TRBV2 to TRBJ2-7; D not certain. The V end lost 2 bases, the J end lost 4 bases, and 12 bases lay between the germline ends. CDR1 is SNHLY and CDR2 is FYNNEI in the germline V gene. This CDR3 contains 14 residues. The CDR3 DNA sequence: TGTGCCAGCAGTGAAAGAAATAGCTGGTACGAGCAGTACTTC. Amino acid sequence: CASSERNSWYEQYF.

This rearrangement joins TRBV30 to TRBJ1-1, with 7 bases fitting TRBD1. V lost 2 bases and J lost 1; bases outside the gene matches: 1. The CDR3 sequence is 13 residues long. Per the germline V gene, CDR1 is GTSNPN and CDR2 is SVGIG (reference sequence). CDR3 residues: CAWSYRGNTEAFF. The CDR3 DNA is TGTGCCTGGAGTTACAGGGGGAACACTGAAGCTTTCTTT.

V gene TRBV19 combines with J gene TRBJ2-1; the D gene is possibly TRBD2 (5 bases). The CDR3 consists of 14 residues. The germline CDR1 and CDR2 sequences are LNHDA and SQIVND (reference sequence). V lost 0 bases and J 7 bases, leaving 10 bases between the germline ends. The CDR3 coding sequence is TGTGCCAGTAGTATAGAGGGAGTCGGGAATGAGCAGTTCTTC. Residues: CASSIEGVGNEQFF.

This clone was observed a single time. The rearrangement joins TRBV19 to TRBJ2-2, with D unclear. Trimming cost V 1 base and J 5 bases, with 14 bases left between them. The CDR3 contains 16 residues. The germline V gene encodes CDR1 LNHDA and CDR2 SQIVND (reference sequence). The CDR3 DNA follows: TGTGCCAGTAGTATAGGCACAGCCCTAGGGACCGGGGAGCTGTTTTTT. Translated, it gives CASSIGTALGTGELFF.

The chain recombines TRBV7-9 with TRBJ2-7, with D possibly TRBD2 on 6 matching bases. Per germline, CDR1 SEHNR and CDR2 FQNEAQ (reference sequence). The CDR3 has 15 amino acids. V shed 0 bases and J shed 1 base, with 10 bases lying between them. The CDR3 DNA is TGTGCCAGCAGCTTAGCCCCAGCGGGTTCCTACGAGCAGTACTTC. Protein product: CASSLAPAGSYEQYF.

The V and J genes are TRBV18 and TRBJ2-3; 7 nucleotides agree with TRBD1. V was pared by 3 bases and J by 2 bases, with 5 bases of the junction left unmatched. Germline values: CDR1 KGHSH, CDR2 LQKENI. The CDR3 is 15 residues long. The CDR3 DNA sequence: TGTGCCAGCTCACCGGGACAGTATCCCACAGATACGCAGTATTTT. Its protein product is CASSPGQYPTDTQYF.

The chain recombines TRBV7-6 with TRBJ1-1; D possibly corresponds to TRBD1 (5 bases). V was pared by 0 bases and J by 3 bases, with 5 bases between. There are 13 residues in the CDR3. Germline lookup yields CDR1 SGHVS and CDR2 FNYEAQ. CDR3 residues: CASSLAGDTEAFF. The CDR3 nucleotides are TGTGCCAGCAGCTTAGCGGGGGACACTGAAGCTTTCTTT.

This clone was counted only a few times. CDR3 sequence reads: CASSNRDRGGTEAFF. CDR3 bases: TGTGCCAGCAGCAACCGGGACAGGGGCGGCACTGAAGCTTTCTTT. The chain recombines TRBV5-5 with TRBJ1-1; TRBD1 matches 10 bases. V was clipped by 4 bases and J by 4 bases; unmatched bases: 7. The CDR3 length is 15 residues. The germline CDR1 and CDR2 sequences are SGHKS and YYEKEE (reference sequence).

In this sample, this clone turned up once. The V call is TRBV28, the J call TRBJ2-3; D may be TRBD2 (5 bases). The V gene lost 0 bases and the J gene lost 1 base, with 8 bases spanning the gap. The germline V gene encodes CDR1 MDHEN and CDR2 SYDVKM. CDR3 size: 15 residues. The CDR3 here is CASSLWGSGTDTQYF. As DNA, the CDR3 is TGTGCCAGCAGTTTATGGGGGAGCGGCACAGATACGCAGTATTTT.

The CDR3 DNA reads TGTGCCAGTAGCTCAGCGGGAGGGCCGAGGACCGGGGAGCTGTTTTTT. Translated: CASSSAGGPRTGELFF. This chain connects TRBV19 to TRBJ2-2; 10 bases map to TRBD2. Germline CDR1 and CDR2: LNHDA and SQIVND (reference sequence). This CDR3 region has 16 residues. The ends lost 6 bases at V and 5 bases at J; junction bases unmatched: 9.

The V and J genes are TRBV9 and TRBJ2-3; no clear D gene. Trimming took 0 bases from V and 4 from J, leaving 9 bases between them. The CDR3 runs 14 residues. Germline-derived CDR1 and CDR2 are SGDLS and YYNGEE. CDR3 amino acids: CASSVVGNADTQYF. The CDR3, as DNA: TGTGCCAGCAGCGTAGTAGGGAACGCAGATACGCAGTATTTT.

CDR3 DNA: TGTGCCAGCAGCTCCTCAGGAGCCGTCTCTGGGGCCAACGTCCTGACTTTC. It encodes CASSSSGAVSGANVLTF. The chain links TRBV7-9 to TRBJ2-6, with D hard to call. The CDR3 totals 17 residues. With 4 bases removed from V and 0 bases from J, the gap between germline ends came to 13 bases. From germline, CDR1 is SEHNR and CDR2 FQNEAQ (reference sequence).

The V gene is TRBV9, the J gene TRBJ1-3; tentative D call: TRBD1 (5 bases). Between the trimmed V and J ends, which lost 0 bases and 4 bases, there was a span of 17 bases. The CDR3 is 17 amino acids. Germline V gene data show CDR1 as SGDLS and CDR2 as YYNGEE. CDR3 in amino acids: CASSVVQGGREGNTIYF. The CDR3 DNA reads TGTGCCAGCAGCGTAGTTCAGGGCGGCCGCGAAGGAAACACCATATATTTT.

This rearrangement joins TRBV7-6 to TRBJ2-1, with D uncertain. Germline loops: CDR1 SGHVS, CDR2 FNYEAQ. V dropped 5 bases and J dropped 6 bases, with 11 bases sitting between them. The CDR3 spans 13 residues. The CDR3 bases are TGTGCCAGCAGCCTCATTGAGAGCAATGAGCAGTTCTTC. This codes for CASSLIESNEQFF.

This clone was observed a few times. The V gene is TRBV6-6, the J gene TRBJ1-1, with D possibly being TRBD1 (5 bases). This CDR3 has 14 amino acids. Germline V gene lookup returns CDR1 MNHNY and CDR2 SVGAGI (reference sequence). Trimming removed 6 bases from V and 3 bases from J, with 14 bases in between. The DNA for the CDR3 is TGTGCCAGCAGCTGGGAGGGGTTTTACACTGAAGCTTTCTTT. The encoded protein is CASSWEGFYTEAFF.

The chain combines TRBV27 with TRBJ1-1; D ambiguous. The CDR3 is 15 residues long. Trimming pared 1 base from V and 3 bases from J, leaving 12 bases between. Germline V gene data show CDR1 as MNHEY and CDR2 as SMNVEV (reference sequence). The CDR3 DNA reads as TGTGCCAGCAGTTTATTGGCAGGCCGATACACTGAAGCTTTCTTT. This gives the protein CASSLLAGRYTEAFF.

The chain employs TRBV5-8 and TRBJ1-4; D is unclear. Germline V gives CDR1 SGHTS, CDR2 YDEGEE. V lost 1 base to trimming and J lost 5 bases, with 9 bases between them. The CDR3 is 14 amino acids. DNA of the CDR3: TGTGCCAGCAGCTTGCAGCTGATGAATGAAAAACTGTTTTTT. Translation gives CASSLQLMNEKLFF.

This clone was recorded a few times. This CDR3 reads CASSMADRVYGYTF. The CDR3 bases are TGTGCCAGTAGTATGGCCGACAGGGTCTATGGCTACACCTTC. The gene calls are TRBV19 and TRBJ1-2; TRBD1 matches 7 bases. Germline lookup yields CDR1 LNHDA and CDR2 SQIVND (reference sequence). The trim removed 3 bases at V and 4 bases at J, leaving 5 bases unmatched. This CDR3 contains 14 residues.